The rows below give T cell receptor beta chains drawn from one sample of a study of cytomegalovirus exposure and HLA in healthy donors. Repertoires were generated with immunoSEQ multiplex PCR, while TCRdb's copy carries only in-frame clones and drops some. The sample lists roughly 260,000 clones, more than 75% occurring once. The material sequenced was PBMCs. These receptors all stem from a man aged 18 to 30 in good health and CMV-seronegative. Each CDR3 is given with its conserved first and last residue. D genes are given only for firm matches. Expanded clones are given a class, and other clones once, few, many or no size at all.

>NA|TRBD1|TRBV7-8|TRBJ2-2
TGTGCCAGCAGCTTAGTAGGGACAGGGAACACCGGGGAGCTGTTTTTT
CASSLVGTGNTGELFF
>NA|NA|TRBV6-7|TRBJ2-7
TGTGCCAGCAGTTGGCCTAGCCCCCGGGAGTGGCAGTACTTC
CASSWPSPREWQYF
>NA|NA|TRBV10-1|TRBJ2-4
TGCGCCAGCAGTCCTCTCGACAGTCACATTCAGTACTTC
CASSPLDSHIQYF
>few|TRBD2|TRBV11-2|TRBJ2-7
TGTGCCAGCAGCTTTGCGGGAGCCTACGAGCAGTACTTC
CASSFAGAYEQYF
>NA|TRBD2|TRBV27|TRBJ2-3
TGTTCTTCGAGCGGGAGTATAGATACGCAGTATTTT
CSSSGSIDTQYF
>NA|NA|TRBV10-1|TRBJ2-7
TGCGCCAGCAGTGATCGGACAGACTCCGAGCAGTACTTC
CASSDRTDSEQYF
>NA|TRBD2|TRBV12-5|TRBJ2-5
TGTGCTAGTTCGCACGGGGGGGCTTCTGAGACCCAGTACTTC
CASSHGGASETQYF
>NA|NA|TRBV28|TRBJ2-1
TGTGCCAGCAGTCCGGTCTACAATGAGCAGTTCTTC
CASSPVYNEQFF
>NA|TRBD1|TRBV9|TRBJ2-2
TGTGCCAGCAGCGTAGGGACAGGGAGCGCCGGGGAGCTGTTTTTT
CASSVGTGSAGELFF
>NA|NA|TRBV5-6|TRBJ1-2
TGTGCCAGCAGCGAGACTAACTATGGCTACACCTTC
CASSETNYGYTF
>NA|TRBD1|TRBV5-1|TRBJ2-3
TGCGCCAGCAGCTTTGAACAGGGGGCGTTGAGCACAGATACGCAGTATTTT
CASSFEQGALSTDTQYF
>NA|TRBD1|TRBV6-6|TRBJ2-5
TGTGCCAGCAGTTTCAGGACAGGGGGGGAAGAGACCCAGTACTTC
CASSFRTGGEETQYF
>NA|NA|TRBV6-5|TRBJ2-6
TGTGCCAGCAGTTACCTGTTCTCTGGGGCCAACGTCCTGACTTTC
CASSYLFSGANVLTF
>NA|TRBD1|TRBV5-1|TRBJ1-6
TGCGCCAGCAGCAGCGGGGACAGGGTTATTTCACCCCTCCACTTT
CASSSGDRVISPLHF
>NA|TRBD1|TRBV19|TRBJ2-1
TGTGCCAGTAGTAAAGCCGGGACAGGGGTTATCAATGAGCAGTTCTTC
CASSKAGTGVINEQFF
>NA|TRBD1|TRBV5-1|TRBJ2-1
TGCGCCAGCAGCTTGGGACAGGGCGGTGAGCAGTTCTTC
CASSLGQGGEQFF
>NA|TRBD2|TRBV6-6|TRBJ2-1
TGTGCCAGCAGAGGGACTAGCGGGAGTAGGAATGAGCAGTTCTTC
CASRGTSGSRNEQFF
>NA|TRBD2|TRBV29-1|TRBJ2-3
TGCAGCGTGTATTGGATGCGGCGGGAGACAGATACGCAGTATTTT
CSVYWMRRETDTQYF
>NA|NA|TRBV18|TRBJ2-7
TGTGCCAGCTCACCAAGCTCCTCCTACGAGCAGTACTTC
CASSPSSSYEQYF
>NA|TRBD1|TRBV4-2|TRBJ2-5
TGTGCCAGCAGCCAACGGACAGGGGAGGAGACCCAGTACTTC
CASSQRTGEETQYF
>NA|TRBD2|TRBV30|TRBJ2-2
TGTGCCTGGAGTCGAGGGAGGGCCGCCACCGGGGAGCTGTTTTTT
CAWSRGRAATGELFF
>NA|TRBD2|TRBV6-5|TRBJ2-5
TGTGCCAGCAATGGGGGTCTAGCGGGGGATGAGACCCAGTACTTC
CASNGGLAGDETQYF
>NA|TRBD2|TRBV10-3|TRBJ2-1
TGTGCCATCAGTGAAGGAGCGGGATACAATGAGCAGTTCTTC
CAISEGAGYNEQFF
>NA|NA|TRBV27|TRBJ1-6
TGTGCCAGCAGTTTATTTTTGGGCGGGGGCGAGTCACCCCTCCACTTT
CASSLFLGGGESPLHF
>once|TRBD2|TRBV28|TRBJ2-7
TGTGCCAGCAGTCCCGTTAGCGGGAGTATTCAGTTAGAGCAGTACTTC
CASSPVSGSIQLEQYF
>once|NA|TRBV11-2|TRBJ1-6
TGTGCCAGCAGCTTTTACAGCAATTCACCCCTCCACTTT
CASSFYSNSPLHF
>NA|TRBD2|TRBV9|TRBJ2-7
TGTGCCAGCAGCGTAGGGGCGGGAGTTGCCTACGAGCAGTACTTC
CASSVGAGVAYEQYF
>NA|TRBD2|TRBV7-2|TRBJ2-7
TGTGCCAGCAGCTTAGGGGGACTAGCGCCCTACGAGCAGTACTTC
CASSLGGLAPYEQYF
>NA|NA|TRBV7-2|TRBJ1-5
TGTGCCAGCAGCAACACAGGGAGCAAATTAAATCAGCCCCAGCATTTT
CASSNTGSKLNQPQHF
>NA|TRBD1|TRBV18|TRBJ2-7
TGTGCCAGCTCACTTGCCGGGACAGGGGTGCGCGAGCAGTACTTC
CASSLAGTGVREQYF
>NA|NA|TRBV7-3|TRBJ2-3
TGTGCCAGCAGCCCTTTCATAGGCGGAGGGGTCACAGATACGCAGTATTTT
CASSPFIGGGVTDTQYF
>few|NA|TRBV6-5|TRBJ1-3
TGTGCCAGCAGACCTGACAGCTACTCTGGAAACACCATATATTTT
CASRPDSYSGNTIYF
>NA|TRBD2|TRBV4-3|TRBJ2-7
TGCGCCAGCAGCCAAGATCGGCTAGCGGGGGTCTACGAGCAGTACTTC
CASSQDRLAGVYEQYF
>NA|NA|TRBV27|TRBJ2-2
TGTGCCAGCAGTTACGTGAGGGGGACCGGGGAGCTGTTTTTT
CASSYVRGTGELFF
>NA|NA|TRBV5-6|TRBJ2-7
TGTGCCAGCAGCCGGACAAGCCGGAGCTCCTACGAGCAGTACTTC
CASSRTSRSSYEQYF
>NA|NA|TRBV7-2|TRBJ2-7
TGTGCCAGCAGCCCTCAGGCGGCAGGGTCCTACGAGCAGTACTTC
CASSPQAAGSYEQYF
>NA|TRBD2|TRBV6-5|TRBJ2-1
TGTGCCAGCAGGGCGGGGGGGAGCTCCTACAATGAGCAGTTCTTC
CASRAGGSSYNEQFF
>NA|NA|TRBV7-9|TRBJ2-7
TGTGCCAGCAGCTTAAGGGGGGGAAACTACGAGCAGTACTTC
CASSLRGGNYEQYF
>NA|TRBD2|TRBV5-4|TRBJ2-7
TGTGCCAGCAGCTTGGGAGTTAGCGGGAGGACCTACGAGCAGTACTTC
CASSLGVSGRTYEQYF
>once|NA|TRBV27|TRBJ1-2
TGTGCCAGCAGCTCCATTCCAGGCAGAACCTATGGCTACACCTTC
CASSSIPGRTYGYTF
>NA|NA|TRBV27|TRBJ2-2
TGTGCCAGCAGTGTTCTAGGGGGGGGGCCAGGCACCGGGGAGCTGTTTTTT
CASSVLGGGPGTGELFF
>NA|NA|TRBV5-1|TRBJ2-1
TGCGCCAGCAGCCTCTCCCTGACGGGATACAATGAGCAGTTCTTC
CASSLSLTGYNEQFF
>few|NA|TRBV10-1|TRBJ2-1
TGCGCCAGCAGTGAGTCGAGTGGCGGGACTTTGAATGAGCAGTTCTTC
CASSESSGGTLNEQFF
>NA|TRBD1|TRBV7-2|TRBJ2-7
TGTGCCAGCAGCTTAGGGGGACAGGGAAGGTACTTC
CASSLGGQGRYF
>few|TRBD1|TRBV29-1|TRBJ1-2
TGCAGCGTTGCAGGGGGCGTCGACTATGGCTACACCTTC
CSVAGGVDYGYTF
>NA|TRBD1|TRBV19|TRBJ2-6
TGTGCCAGTAGGTTGACAGGGCTATCTGGGGCCAACGTCCTGACTTTC
CASRLTGLSGANVLTF
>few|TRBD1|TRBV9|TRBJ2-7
TGTGCCAGCAGCGCCCAGACAGGGGGCTATTACGAGCAGTACTTC
CASSAQTGGYYEQYF
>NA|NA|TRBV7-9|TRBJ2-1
TGTGCCAGCAGCTTAGGAGGCGGCAATGAGCAGTTCTTC
CASSLGGGNEQFF
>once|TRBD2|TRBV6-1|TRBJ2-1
TGTGCCAGCAGAGCAAGCGGGAGAGACTACAATGAGCAGTTCTTC
CASRASGRDYNEQFF